This T cell receptor (beta chain) was obtained from a study of blood T cell repertoires in COVID-19. About the study: From the United States, Italy and Spain came samples of acute and convalescent COVID-19.

Per the germline V gene, CDR1 is SEHNR and CDR2 is FQNEAQ (reference sequence). V lost 1 base and J 3 bases, leaving 6 bases between the germline ends. CDR3 size: 13 residues. Recruits, aged roughly 18 to 89 years, lived in under 25 US areas. Categorization into cohorts depended on clinical history that participants reported. The authors' processing: Amplification of reference gene primers was used by the study to estimate nucleated cell counts. Sequenced by immunoSEQ multiplex PCR; TCRdb stores in-frame clones only, minus some. The V and J calls and clone size were taken over from that table, and D and trimming were inferred from the DNA. The sample gives around 300,000 clones, approximately 90% of which show up once; roughly 2.5% is in the top ten.

The chain has TRBV7-9 and TRBJ1-1; D might be TRBD1 (6 bases). The TCR was taken from a woman aged 18-29 years who had recovered from COVID-19. Sequencing was done on a sample of PBMCs or T cells enriched from blood (not recorded which). Written as DNA, the CDR3 is TGTGCCAGCAGCTTAGAGGGGGACACTGAAGCTTTCTTT. This codes for CASSLEGDTEAFF.